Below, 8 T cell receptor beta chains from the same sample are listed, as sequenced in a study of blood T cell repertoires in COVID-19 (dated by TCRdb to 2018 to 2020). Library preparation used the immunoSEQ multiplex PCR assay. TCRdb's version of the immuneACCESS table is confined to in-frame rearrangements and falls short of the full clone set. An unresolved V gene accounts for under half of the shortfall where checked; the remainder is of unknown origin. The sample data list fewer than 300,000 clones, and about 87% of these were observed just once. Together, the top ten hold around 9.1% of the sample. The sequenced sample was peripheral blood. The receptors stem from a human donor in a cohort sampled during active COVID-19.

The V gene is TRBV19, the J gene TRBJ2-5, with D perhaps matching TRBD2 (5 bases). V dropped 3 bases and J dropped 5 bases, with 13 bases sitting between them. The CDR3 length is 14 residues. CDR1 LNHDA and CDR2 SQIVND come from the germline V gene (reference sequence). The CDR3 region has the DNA TGTGCCAGTAGTATCACAAGCCCGGGGGAGACCCAGTACTTC. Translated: CASSITSPGETQYF.

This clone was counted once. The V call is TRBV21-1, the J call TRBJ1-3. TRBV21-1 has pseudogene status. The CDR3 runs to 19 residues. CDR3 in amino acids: CASSRPGTFIALSGNTIYF. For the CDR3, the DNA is TGTGCCAGCAGCCGTCCCGGGACTTTCATTGCTCTCTCTGGAAACACCATATATTTT.

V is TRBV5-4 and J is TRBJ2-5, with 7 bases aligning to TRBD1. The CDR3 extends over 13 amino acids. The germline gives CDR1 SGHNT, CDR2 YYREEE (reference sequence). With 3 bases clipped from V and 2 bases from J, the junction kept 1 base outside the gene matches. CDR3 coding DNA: TGTGCCAGCAGCTGGGACAGACAAGAGACCCAGTACTTC. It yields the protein CASSWDRQETQYF.

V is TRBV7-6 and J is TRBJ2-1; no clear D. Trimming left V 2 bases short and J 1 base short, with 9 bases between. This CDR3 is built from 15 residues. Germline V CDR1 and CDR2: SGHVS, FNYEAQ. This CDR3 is CASSLLPGSYNEQFF. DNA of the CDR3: TGTGCCAGCAGCTTACTTCCCGGTTCCTACAATGAGCAGTTCTTC. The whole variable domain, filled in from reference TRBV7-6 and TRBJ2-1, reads GAGVSQSPRYKVTKRGQDVALRCDPISGHVSLYWYRQALGQGPEFLTYFNYEAQQDKSGLPNDRFSAERPEGSISTLTIQRTEQRDSAMYRCASSLLPGSYNEQFFGPGTRLTVL.

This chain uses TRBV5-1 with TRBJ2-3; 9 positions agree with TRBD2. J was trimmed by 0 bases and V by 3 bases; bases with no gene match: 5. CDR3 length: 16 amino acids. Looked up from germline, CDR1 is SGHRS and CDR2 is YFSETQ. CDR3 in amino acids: CASSSLTSGSTDTQYF. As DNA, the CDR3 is TGCGCCAGCAGCTCCTTGACTAGCGGAAGCACAGATACGCAGTATTTT.

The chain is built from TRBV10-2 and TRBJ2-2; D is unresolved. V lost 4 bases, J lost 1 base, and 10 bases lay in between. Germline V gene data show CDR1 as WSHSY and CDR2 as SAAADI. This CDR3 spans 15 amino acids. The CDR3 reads CASSGSTRNTGELFF. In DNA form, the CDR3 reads TGCGCCAGCAGTGGAAGTACTCGGAACACCGGGGAGCTGTTTTTT.

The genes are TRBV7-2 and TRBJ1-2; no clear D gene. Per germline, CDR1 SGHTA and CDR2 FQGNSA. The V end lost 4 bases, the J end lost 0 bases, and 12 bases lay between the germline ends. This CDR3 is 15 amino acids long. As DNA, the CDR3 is TGTGCCAGCAGCTACACTCATGGAGCTAACTATGGCTACACCTTC. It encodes CASSYTHGANYGYTF.

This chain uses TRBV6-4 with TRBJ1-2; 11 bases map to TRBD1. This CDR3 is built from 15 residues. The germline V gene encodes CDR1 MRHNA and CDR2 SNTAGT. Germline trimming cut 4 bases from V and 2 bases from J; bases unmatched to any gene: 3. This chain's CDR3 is CASSVGTGGNYGYTF. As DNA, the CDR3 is TGTGCCAGCAGTGTCGGGACAGGGGGAAACTATGGCTACACCTTC.